This T cell receptor beta chain was captured by sequencing in a study of cytomegalovirus exposure and HLA in healthy donors. Across the whole study: It was reported in a later analysis that the same platform had been used for the roughly 130 validation repertoires as for the approximately 700 first-cohort repertoires.

Details on this clone: Its antigen is currently unknown.

Deletions cut 0 bases from V and 7 bases from J, with 6 bases between. This CDR3 has 13 residues. CDR1 is MNHEY, CDR2 SVGAGI, per germline. Clones were read by immunoSEQ multiplex PCR, and TCRdb kept only the in-frame ones, dropping some. The sample holds about 170,000 clones; roughly nine tenths are singletons and the top ten take 5.7%. Points from the study as a whole: The study labeled around 160 TCR beta chains cytomegalovirus-associated. For most TCR sequences rarity was the rule, although some public TCRs occurred in many donors.

Separate from the approximately 670-subject first cohort was the approximately 110-subject validation cohort, to which the donors belonged. Sequenced sample: PBMCs. The chain is built from TRBV6-5 and TRBJ2-2; D not certain. This receptor was identified in a woman aged 25 to 45 in good health and CMV-seronegative. The CDR3 protein is CASSYSDDGELFF. In DNA, the CDR3 is TGTGCCAGCAGTTACTCGGACGACGGGGAGCTGTTTTTT.